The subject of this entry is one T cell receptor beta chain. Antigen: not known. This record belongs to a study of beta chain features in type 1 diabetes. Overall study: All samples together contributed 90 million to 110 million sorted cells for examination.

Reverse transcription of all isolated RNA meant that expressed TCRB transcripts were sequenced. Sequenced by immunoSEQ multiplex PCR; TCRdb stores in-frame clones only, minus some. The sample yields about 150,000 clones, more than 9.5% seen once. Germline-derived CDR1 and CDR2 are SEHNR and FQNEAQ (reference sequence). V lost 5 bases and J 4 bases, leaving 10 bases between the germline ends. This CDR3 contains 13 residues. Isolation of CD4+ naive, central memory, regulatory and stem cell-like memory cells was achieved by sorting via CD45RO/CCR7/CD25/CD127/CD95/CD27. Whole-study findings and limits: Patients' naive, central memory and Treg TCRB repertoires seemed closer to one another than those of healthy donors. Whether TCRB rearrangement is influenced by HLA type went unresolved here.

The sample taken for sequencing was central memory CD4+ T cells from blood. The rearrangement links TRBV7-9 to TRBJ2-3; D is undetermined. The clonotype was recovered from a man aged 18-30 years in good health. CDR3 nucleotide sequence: TGTGCCAGCAGCCGAAGCCCGGCAGATACGCAGTATTTT. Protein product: CASSRSPADTQYF.